Listed below are T cell receptor beta chains from one sample, sequenced in a study of control samples from healthy donors and cancer patients. Method: immunoSEQ multiplex PCR; TCRdb's copy keeps in-frame clones and lacks some. The sample lists tens of thousands of clones, 90% to 95% occurring once. Sequenced input: blood. Source of these receptors: a young man in good health. Each CDR3 is given with its conserved first and last residue. The D gene is left open where the match is weak. Only part of the rows carry a size: once, few, many, or a class if the clone is expanded.

clone_size j_call d_call v_call cdr3_nt cdr3_aa
NA TRBJ2-5 NA TRBV19 TGTGCCAGTAGTATCAACCCTAGCGTCGAGACCCAGTACTTC CASSINPSVETQYF
NA TRBJ2-1 TRBD2 TRBV6-5 TGTGCCAGCAGTCGGACTAGCGGGAGTTTGAATGAGCAGTTCTTC CASSRTSGSLNEQFF
NA TRBJ2-3 NA TRBV5-6 TGTGCCAGCAGGGGGGCCAGCGGGATGGGTGCAGATACGCAGTATTTT CASRGASGMGADTQYF
NA TRBJ2-7 TRBD2 TRBV3-1/TRBV3-2 TGTGCCAGCAGCCCCGGGAGGACTTCCTACGAGCAGTACTTC CASSPGRTSYEQYF
NA TRBJ1-1 NA TRBV19 TGTGCCAGTAGTATAGGGCGATGGGCAGGGGAGCGCTACACTGAAGCTTTCTTT CASSIGRWAGERYTEAFF
NA TRBJ1-2 NA TRBV7-3 TGTGCCAGCAGCCCAGGACCGGGCGGGTATGGCTACACCTTC CASSPGPGGYGYTF
NA TRBJ2-7 NA TRBV9 TGTGCCAGCAGCGTTGGCGAGAGCGAGCAGTACTTC CASSVGESEQYF
NA TRBJ2-4 NA TRBV4-2 TGTGCCAGCAGCCAAGAGGCCGGGGGTCGGAACATTCAGTACTTC CASSQEAGGRNIQYF
NA TRBJ2-1 NA TRBV21-1 TGTGCCAGCAGCAAAAGCAGGGTACGTGTTCCTAGCGGGAGTACGGGGTCCTACAATGAGCAGTTCTTC CASSKSRVRVPSGSTGSYNEQFF
NA TRBJ1-6 NA TRBV28 TGTGCCAGCAGTTTGCCAGTCCCAAGCTCCTATAATTCACCCCTCCACTTT CASSLPVPSSYNSPLHF
NA TRBJ2-2 TRBD1 TRBV7-9 TGTGCCAGCAGCTTAAAGGGACAGGGGCAGAACACCGGGGAGCTGTTTTTT CASSLKGQGQNTGELFF
NA TRBJ2-1 NA TRBV12-3/TRBV12-4 TGTGCCAGCAGTGACCCCTTTGAAGATGAGCAGTTCTTC CASSDPFEDEQFF
NA TRBJ1-2 TRBD1 TRBV7-9 TGTGCCAGCAGCCCTCCGGGACAGGGATCCTATGGCTACACCTTC CASSPPGQGSYGYTF
NA TRBJ2-5 NA TRBV7-9 TGTGCCAGCAGCTTAGCGCGGAGGGGGCGGCTCCAAGAGACCCAGTACTTC CASSLARRGRLQETQYF
NA TRBJ1-5 NA TRBV19 TGTGCCAGTAGTTTTAAGCCTGATAGCAATCAGCCCCAGCATTTT CASSFKPDSNQPQHF
NA TRBJ2-1 TRBD1 TRBV5-6 TGTGCCAGCAGCCGACAGGGTTTACCCAATGAGCAGTTCTTC CASSRQGLPNEQFF
once TRBJ2-1 NA TRBV9 TGTGCCAGCAGCGCGCGGGACTCTAACAATGAGCAGTTCTTC CASSARDSNNEQFF